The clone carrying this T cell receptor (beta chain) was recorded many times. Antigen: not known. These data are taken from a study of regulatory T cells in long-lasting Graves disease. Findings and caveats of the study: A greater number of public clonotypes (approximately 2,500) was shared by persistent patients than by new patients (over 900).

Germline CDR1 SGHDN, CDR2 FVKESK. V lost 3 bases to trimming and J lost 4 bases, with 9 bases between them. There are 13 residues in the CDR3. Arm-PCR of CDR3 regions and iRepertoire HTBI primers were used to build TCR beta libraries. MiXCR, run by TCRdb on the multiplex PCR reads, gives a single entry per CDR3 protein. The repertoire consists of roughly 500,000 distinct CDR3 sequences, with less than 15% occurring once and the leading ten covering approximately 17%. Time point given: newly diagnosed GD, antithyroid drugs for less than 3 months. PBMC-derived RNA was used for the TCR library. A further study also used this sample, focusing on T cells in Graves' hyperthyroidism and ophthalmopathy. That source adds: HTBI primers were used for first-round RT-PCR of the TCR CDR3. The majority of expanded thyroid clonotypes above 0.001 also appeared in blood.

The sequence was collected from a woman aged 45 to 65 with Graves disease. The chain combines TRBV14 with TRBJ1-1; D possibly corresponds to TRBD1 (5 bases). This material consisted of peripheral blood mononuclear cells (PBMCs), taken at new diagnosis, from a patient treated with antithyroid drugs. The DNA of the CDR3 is TGTGCCAGCAGCCAGCAGGGACCCACTGAAGCTTTCTTT. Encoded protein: CASSQQGPTEAFF.